This is a list of T cell receptor beta chains from one sample in a study of T cell responses to AZD1222 COVID-19 vaccine. Sequencing was performed with immunoSEQ multiplex PCR; in TCRdb, only in-frame clones are kept and a portion is missing. The profile covers roughly 100,000 clones, with 90% appearing a single time and 1.3% taken by the ten largest. The sample in question was peripheral blood, obtained on day 0 of AZD1222 vaccination. These receptors were collected from an adult in good health. Each CDR3 is given with its conserved first and last residue. A D gene is named only where the DNA matches it firmly. Clone size is given for some rows only: seen once, a few or many times, or a class if the clone is expanded.

d_call clone_size v_call cdr3_aa
NA once TRBV5-6 CASSLAGAGSDEKLFF
NA once TRBV20-1 CSAPWAREAFF
NA NA TRBV28 CASSLAGTTYGYTF
NA NA TRBV28 CASSLHREDSPLHF
NA NA TRBV7-9 CASSDSQASPYGYTF
NA few TRBV11-1 CASSPGSGSSYNEQFF
NA once TRBV11-3 CASSDNSDTQYF
NA NA TRBV9 CASSPSGTPSPYGYTF
NA NA TRBV28 CASSPTTGTEDLFNYGYTF
NA NA TRBV5-4 CASRRPNSPLHF
NA NA TRBV5-1 CASSLGLNTGELFF